This is a list of T cell receptor beta chains from one sample in a study of T cell responses to AZD1222 COVID-19 vaccine. Produced via immunoSEQ multiplex PCR; TCRdb's table is partial and in-frame only. The data hold over 20,000 clones, with about nine tenths observed a single time. The sequences come from peripheral blood, collected 28 days after the second AZD1222 dose. The receptors were gathered from an adult who received the AZD1222 COVID-19 vaccine. Each CDR3 is given with its conserved first and last residue. D genes are given only for firm matches. Clone size is shown for a subset of rows, as once, few, many or a class of expanded clone.

size	V	J	D	CDR3	DNA
NA	TRBV28	TRBJ1-2	NA	CASSFRFYGYTF	TGTGCCAGCAGTTTCCGGTTCTATGGCTACACCTTC
NA	TRBV27	TRBJ1-4	TRBD1	CASRIQGVGREKLFF	TGTGCCAGCAGAATACAGGGGGTTGGTCGCGAAAAACTGTTTTTT
NA	TRBV27	TRBJ2-1	NA	CASSLGGSSYNEQFF	TGTGCCAGCAGTTTGGGCGGATCCTCCTACAATGAGCAGTTCTTC
NA	TRBV5-1	TRBJ1-3	TRBD1	CASSTDRRTGMDTIYF	TGCGCCAGCAGCACGGACCGTAGGACAGGGATGGACACCATATATTTT
NA	TRBV2	TRBJ2-5	NA	CASSARTVQETQYF	TGTGCCAGCAGTGCCCGGACCGTCCAAGAGACCCAGTACTTC
once	TRBV5-1	TRBJ1-1	TRBD1	CAKDRGRNTEAFF	TGCGCCAAGGACAGGGGGCGGAACACTGAAGCTTTCTTT
NA	TRBV18	TRBJ1-2	NA	CASSPAGENYGYTF	TGTGCCAGCTCACCGGCAGGGGAAAACTATGGCTACACCTTC
NA	TRBV27	TRBJ2-7	TRBD2	CASRDSGSLNEQYF	TGTGCCAGCAGGGATAGCGGGAGCTTGAACGAGCAGTACTTC
NA	TRBV28	TRBJ1-6	NA	CASTPTGTPNSPLHF	TGTGCCAGCACCCCCACCGGGACGCCAAATTCACCCCTCCACTTT
NA	TRBV20-1	TRBJ2-7	NA	CSAREDYEQYF	TGCAGTGCCCGAGAGGACTACGAGCAGTACTTC
NA	TRBV5-4	TRBJ2-7	NA	CASSLERDGPYEQYF	TGTGCCAGCAGCTTGGAACGGGACGGTCCCTACGAGCAGTACTTC
NA	TRBV10-1	TRBJ2-2	NA	CASSEPGKGTGELFF	TGCGCCAGCAGTGAGCCGGGAAAGGGGACCGGGGAGCTGTTTTTT
NA	TRBV29-1	TRBJ2-2	TRBD2	CSVGLAGGRDTGELFF	TGCAGCGTTGGTCTAGCGGGAGGGCGAGACACCGGGGAGCTGTTTTTT
NA	TRBV4-3	TRBJ2-4	NA	CASSQSGVGAKNIQYF	TGCGCCAGCAGCCAATCAGGGGTTGGGGCCAAAAACATTCAGTACTTC
NA	TRBV24-1	TRBJ2-7	NA	CATSSGQGVYEQYF	TGTGCCACCAGTTCAGGCCAGGGAGTCTACGAGCAGTACTTC
NA	TRBV29-1	TRBJ2-5	TRBD2	CSVASLAGVGETQYF	TGCAGCGTTGCATCCCTAGCGGGAGTGGGGGAGACCCAGTACTTC
once	TRBV2	TRBJ2-4	NA	CASSDWGSSKNIQYF	TGTGCCAGCAGTGATTGGGGTAGCTCCAAAAACATTCAGTACTTC
NA	TRBV5-1	TRBJ2-7	TRBD1	CASSSLLTGANEQYF	TGCGCCAGCAGCTCGCTATTGACAGGGGCCAACGAGCAGTACTTC
NA	TRBV18	TRBJ2-4	NA	CASSPGPGNIQYF	TGTGCCAGCTCACCGGGACCCGGGAACATTCAGTACTTC
NA	TRBV10-3	TRBJ2-3	TRBD2	CAISDPRAGGTDTQYF	TGTGCCATCAGTGACCCCAGAGCGGGAGGCACAGATACGCAGTATTTT
once	TRBV24-1	TRBJ1-1	TRBD1	CATSELTGVRTEAFF	TGTGCCACCAGTGAATTGACAGGGGTTCGGACTGAAGCTTTCTTT
NA	TRBV2	TRBJ2-7	NA	CASRPGLVGYEQYF	TGTGCCAGCAGGCCGGGACTCGTCGGCTACGAGCAGTACTTC
once	TRBV5-1	TRBJ2-1	NA	CASSHRDSEQFF	TGCGCCAGCAGCCACCGGGACTCAGAACAGTTCTTC
NA	TRBV28	TRBJ2-7	NA	CASSRQHGYEQYF	TGTGCCAGCAGTCGTCAGCACGGGTACGAGCAGTACTTC